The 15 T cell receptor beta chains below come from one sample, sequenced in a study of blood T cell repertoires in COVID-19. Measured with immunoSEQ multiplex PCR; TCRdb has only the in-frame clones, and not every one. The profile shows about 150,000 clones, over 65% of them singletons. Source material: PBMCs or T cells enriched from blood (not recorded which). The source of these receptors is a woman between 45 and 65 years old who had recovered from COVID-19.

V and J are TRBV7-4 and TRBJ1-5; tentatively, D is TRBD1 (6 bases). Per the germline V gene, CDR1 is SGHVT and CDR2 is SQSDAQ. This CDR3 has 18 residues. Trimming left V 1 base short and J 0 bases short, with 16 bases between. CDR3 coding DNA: TGTGCCAGCAGCTTAGTAGGGCAGGGGAAGGATAGCAATCAGCCCCAGCATTTT. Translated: CASSLVGQGKDSNQPQHF.

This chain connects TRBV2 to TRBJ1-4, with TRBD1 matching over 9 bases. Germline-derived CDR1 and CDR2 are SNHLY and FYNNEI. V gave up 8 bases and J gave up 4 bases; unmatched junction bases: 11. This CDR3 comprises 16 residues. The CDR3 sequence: CASLPGAGQGNEKLFF. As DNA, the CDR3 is TGTGCCAGCCTCCCGGGGGCGGGACAGGGTAATGAAAAACTGTTTTTT.

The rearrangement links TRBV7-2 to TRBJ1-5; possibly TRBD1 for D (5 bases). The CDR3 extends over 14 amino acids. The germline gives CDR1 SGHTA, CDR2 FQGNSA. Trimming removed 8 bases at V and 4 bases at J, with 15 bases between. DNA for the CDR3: TGTGCCAGCGCCGGTGGGGGGTTAAATCAGCCCCAGCATTTT. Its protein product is CASAGGGLNQPQHF.

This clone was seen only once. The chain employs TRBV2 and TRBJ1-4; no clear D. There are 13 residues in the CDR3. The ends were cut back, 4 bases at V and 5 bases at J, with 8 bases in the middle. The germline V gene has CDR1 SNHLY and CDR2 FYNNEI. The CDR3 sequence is CASSGTANEKLFF. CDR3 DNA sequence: TGTGCCAGCAGTGGAACAGCAAATGAAAAACTGTTTTTT.

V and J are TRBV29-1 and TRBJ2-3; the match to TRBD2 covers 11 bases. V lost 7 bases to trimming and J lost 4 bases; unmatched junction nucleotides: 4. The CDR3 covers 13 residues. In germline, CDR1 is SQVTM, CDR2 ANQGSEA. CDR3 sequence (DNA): TGCAGCGCTGGGACTAGCGGAGCAGATACGCAGTATTTT. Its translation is CSAGTSGADTQYF.

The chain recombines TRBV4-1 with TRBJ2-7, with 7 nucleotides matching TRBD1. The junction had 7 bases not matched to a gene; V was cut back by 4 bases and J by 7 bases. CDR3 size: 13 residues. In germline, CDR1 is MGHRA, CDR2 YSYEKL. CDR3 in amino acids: CASSPRQGREQYV. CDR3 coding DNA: TGCGCCAGCAGCCCAAGACAGGGACGGGAGCAGTACGTC.

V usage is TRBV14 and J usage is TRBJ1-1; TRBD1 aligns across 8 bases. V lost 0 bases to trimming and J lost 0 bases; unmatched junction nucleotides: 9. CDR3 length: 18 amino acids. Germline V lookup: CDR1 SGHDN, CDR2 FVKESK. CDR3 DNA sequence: TGTGCCAGCAGCCAAGATATGGAGACAGGGGTGCTGAACACTGAAGCTTTCTTT. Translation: CASSQDMETGVLNTEAFF.

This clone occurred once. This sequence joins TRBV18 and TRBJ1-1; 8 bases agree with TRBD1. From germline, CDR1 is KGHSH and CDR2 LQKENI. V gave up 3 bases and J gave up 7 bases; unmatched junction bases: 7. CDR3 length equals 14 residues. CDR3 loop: CASSPRTGSVEAFF. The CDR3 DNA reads TGTGCCAGCTCACCTCGGACAGGGTCGGTTGAAGCTTTCTTT.

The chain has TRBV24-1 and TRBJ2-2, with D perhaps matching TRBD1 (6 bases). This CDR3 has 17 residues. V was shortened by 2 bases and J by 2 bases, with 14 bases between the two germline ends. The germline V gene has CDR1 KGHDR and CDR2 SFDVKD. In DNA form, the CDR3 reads TGTGCCACCAGTGATTCCCCCGGGACAAAAAACACCGGGGAGCTGTTTTTT. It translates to CATSDSPGTKNTGELFF.

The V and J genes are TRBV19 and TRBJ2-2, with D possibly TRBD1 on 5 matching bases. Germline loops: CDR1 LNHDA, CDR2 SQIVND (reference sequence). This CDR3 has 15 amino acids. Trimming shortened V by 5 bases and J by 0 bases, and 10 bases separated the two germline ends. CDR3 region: CASSPQAPNTGELFF. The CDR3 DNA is TGTGCCAGTAGTCCACAGGCCCCGAACACCGGGGAGCTGTTTTTT.

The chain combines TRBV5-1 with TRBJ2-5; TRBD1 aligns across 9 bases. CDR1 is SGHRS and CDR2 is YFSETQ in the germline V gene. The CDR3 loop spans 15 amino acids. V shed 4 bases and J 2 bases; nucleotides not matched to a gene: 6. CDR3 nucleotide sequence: TGCGCCAGCAGCGCGCGGGACAGGGAACAAGAGACCCAGTACTTC. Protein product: CASSARDREQETQYF.

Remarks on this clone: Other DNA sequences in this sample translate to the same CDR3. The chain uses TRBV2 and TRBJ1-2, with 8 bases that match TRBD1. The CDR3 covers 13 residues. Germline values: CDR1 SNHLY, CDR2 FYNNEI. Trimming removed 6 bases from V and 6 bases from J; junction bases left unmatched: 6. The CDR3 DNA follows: TGTGCCAGCAGGCCCGGACAGGGTGATGGCTACACCTTC. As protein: CASRPGQGDGYTF.

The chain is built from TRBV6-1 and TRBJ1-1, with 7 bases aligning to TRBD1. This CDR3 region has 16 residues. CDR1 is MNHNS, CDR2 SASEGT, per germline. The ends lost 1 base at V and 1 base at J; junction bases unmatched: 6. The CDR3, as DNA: TGTGCCAGCAGTGAAGAATGGACAGGTAGGAACACTGAAGCTTTCTTT. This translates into CASSEEWTGRNTEAFF.

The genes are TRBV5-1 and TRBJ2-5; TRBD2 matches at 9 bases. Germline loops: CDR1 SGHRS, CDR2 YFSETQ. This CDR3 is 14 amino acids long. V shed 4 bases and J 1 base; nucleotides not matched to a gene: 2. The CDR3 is CASSAAGGQETQYF. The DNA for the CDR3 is TGCGCCAGCAGCGCAGCGGGGGGCCAAGAGACCCAGTACTTC.

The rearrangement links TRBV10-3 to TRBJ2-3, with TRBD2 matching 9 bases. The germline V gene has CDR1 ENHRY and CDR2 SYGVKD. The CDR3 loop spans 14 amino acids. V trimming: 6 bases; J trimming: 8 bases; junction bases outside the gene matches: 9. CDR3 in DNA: TGTGCCATCAGGGGGCGGGGGGGCCCAGTTACGCAGTATTTT. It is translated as CAIRGRGGPVTQYF.